Included here is one TCR beta chain sequence, with context. Original processing notes: Amplified reference gene primers provided the basis for estimating nucleated cell counts. Libraries were prepared by immunoSEQ multiplex PCR; TCRdb keeps only in-frame clonotypes and omits some of them. That table supplies the V and J calls and clone size; D and trimming were determined from the DNA. The sample comprises around 130,000 clones, roughly 82% of which are singletons, and roughly an eighth rests with the top ten. This entry is derived from a study of blood T cell repertoires in COVID-19. Study background: Donors in the United States, Italy and Spain gave samples during acute or convalescent COVID-19. T cells, B-cell-depleted T cells, or PBMCs provided the cDNA or gDNA that served as material.

Germline loops: CDR1 LNHNV, CDR2 YYDKDF (reference sequence). This CDR3 region has 18 residues. V was cut by 0 bases and J by 4 bases, with 19 bases left in between. The clonotype comes from a human donor in a cohort sampled during active COVID-19. This rearrangement joins TRBV15 to TRBJ1-5; D possibly corresponds to TRBD1 (5 bases). Sequences were obtained from peripheral blood. CDR3 DNA sequence: TGTGCCACCAGCAGAGATCGGGTCCAGGGCGGCACAAATCAGCCCCAGCATTTT. It translates to CATSRDRVQGGTNQPQHF.